This TCR beta chain was sequenced during a study of blood T cells in healthy people across ages. This CDR3 is built from 13 residues. The V end lost 2 bases, the J end lost 7 bases, and 10 bases lay between the germline ends. Germline V gives CDR1 SGHKS, CDR2 YYEKEE (reference sequence). With a J-beta primer mix and a sample-barcoded 5' primer, a second PCR ran roughly 6 to 11 cycles. Each cDNA was tagged by a template-switch adaptor containing 12 random nucleotides. From the 5' RACE reads, TCRdb called clonotypes with MiXCR, one entry per CDR3 protein. The sample consists of about 1 million distinct CDR3 sequences, 35% to 55% of them appearing once.

Sequencing was done on a sample of blood. The receptor's source is a woman aged 60-70 years in good health. The rearrangement uses TRBV5-5 and TRBJ1-5; no reliable D call. The CDR3 region has the DNA TGTGCCAGCAGCTTACAACCCGCCCAGCCCCAGCATTTT. Translating it yields CASSLQPAQPQHF.